A single sample gave rise to the 10 T cell receptor beta chains below, sequenced in a study of long-term antiretroviral therapy in people with HIV. This was the immunoSEQ v3.0 assay at survey level. Method: immunoSEQ multiplex PCR; TCRdb's copy keeps in-frame clones and lacks some. The sample has some 25,000 clones, just under 85% seen once. This material consisted of unsorted PBMCs, taken 0.7 years before starting antiretroviral therapy. Receptors originate from a man aged 30-40 years with HIV.

A note on this clone: Different DNA sequences within this sample yield the same CDR3. The rearrangement joins TRBV7-2 to TRBJ2-3; 12 positions agree with TRBD2. Unmatched junction bases numbered 2, after V lost 4 bases and J lost 0 bases. Per germline, CDR1 SGHTA and CDR2 FQGNSA. This CDR3 comprises 16 residues. The chain's CDR3 is CASSSGLAGSTDTQYF. The CDR3 nucleotides read TGTGCCAGCAGCTCCGGACTAGCGGGGAGCACAGATACGCAGTATTTT.

The CDR3: CASSPGTGGYEQYF. The CDR3 coding sequence is TGTGCCAGCAGCCCCGGGACAGGTGGCTACGAGCAGTACTTC. The V call is TRBV11-2, the J call TRBJ2-7; 8 bases match TRBD1. This CDR3 comprises 14 residues. Germline CDR1 and CDR2: SGHAT and FQNNGV. After removal of 5 bases from V and 3 bases from J, the junction contained 6 bases not matched to a gene.

The CDR3 reads CASSPMRNIQYF. DNA of the CDR3: TGTGCCAGCAGTCCCATGAGAAACATTCAGTACTTC. The V gene is TRBV28, the J gene TRBJ2-4; D remains unclear. Looked up from germline, CDR1 is MDHEN and CDR2 is SYDVKM. V lost 5 bases to trimming and J lost 6 bases, with 8 bases between them. The CDR3 has 12 residues.

The table lists this clone with a count of one. This chain's CDR3 is CASSESSTEAFF. The CDR3 nucleotides are TGTGCCAGCAGTGAATCCAGCACTGAAGCTTTCTTT. The V gene is TRBV25-1, the J gene TRBJ1-1; D is undetermined. Trimming removed 1 base at V and 4 bases at J, with 4 bases between. From germline, CDR1 is MGHDK and CDR2 SYGVNS. This CDR3 comprises 12 residues.

V and J are TRBV28 and TRBJ2-7, with 7 bases fitting TRBD1. Germline lookup yields CDR1 MDHEN and CDR2 SYDVKM. This CDR3 comprises 13 residues. V lost 7 bases and J lost 8; bases outside the gene matches: 11. In DNA form, the CDR3 reads TGTGCCAGCACAACATCTCGACAGGGCAAGCAGTACTTC. Its translation is CASTTSRQGKQYF.

The rearrangement joins TRBV9 to TRBJ2-3, with D possibly TRBD2 on 7 matching bases. Trimming shortened V by 4 bases and J by 10 bases, and 16 bases separated the two germline ends. Germline V gene data show CDR1 as SGDLS and CDR2 as YYNGEE. There are 13 residues in the CDR3. The CDR3 loop reads CASSRGGFPSQYF. The CDR3 DNA follows: TGTGCCAGCAGCAGGGGGGGTTTCCCGTCGCAGTATTTT. Full variable domain (outside the CDR3, taken from reference TRBV9 and TRBJ2-3): DSGVTQTPKHLITATGQRVTLRCSPRSGDLSVYWYQQSLDQGLQFLIQYYNGEERAKGNILERFSAQQFPDLHSELNLSSLELGDSALYFCASSRGGFPSQYFGPGTRLTVL.

The chain has TRBV5-5 and TRBJ1-3; D is perhaps TRBD1 (6 bases). V lost 2 bases and J lost 3, with 12 bases in between. The germline V gene has CDR1 SGHKS and CDR2 YYEKEE (reference sequence). This CDR3 is 15 amino acids long. The CDR3 DNA reads TGTGCCAGCAGCTTACAGGGCAACCTTGGAAACACCATATATTTT. Its translation: CASSLQGNLGNTIYF. Together with reference TRBV5-5 and TRBJ1-3, the CDR3 gives the full variable domain: DAGVTQSPTHLIKTRGQQVTLRCSPISGHKSVSWYQQVLGQGPQFIFQYYEKEERGRGNFPDRFSARQFPNYSSELNVNALLLGDSALYLCASSLQGNLGNTIYFGEGSWLTVV.

The rearrangement joins TRBV5-1 to TRBJ2-2; unclear D gene. Per germline, CDR1 SGHRS and CDR2 YFSETQ. CDR3 length equals 12 residues. V gave up 1 base and J gave up 7 bases, with 5 bases separating them. This CDR3 reads CASSLQVGELFF. In DNA, the CDR3 is TGCGCCAGCAGCTTGCAGGTCGGGGAGCTGTTTTTT.

CDR3 residues: CSASRQDTQYF. The CDR3 region has the DNA TGCAGTGCTAGTAGGCAAGATACGCAGTATTTT. V is TRBV20-1 and J is TRBJ2-3; D unresolved. The CDR3 consists of 11 residues. The germline CDR1 and CDR2 sequences are DFQATT and SNEGSKA (reference sequence). Trimming stripped 3 bases from V and 5 bases from J, with 6 bases between.

The chain employs TRBV5-4 and TRBJ2-1; 11 positions match TRBD1. CDR3 length equals 15 residues. V shed 0 bases, J shed 6 bases, and the junction held 2 bases outside the gene matches. The germline CDR1 and CDR2 sequences are SGHNT and YYREEE (reference sequence). The CDR3 reads CASSLAGQGVNEQFF. CDR3 DNA: TGTGCCAGCAGCTTGGCGGGACAGGGGGTCAATGAGCAGTTCTTC.